The TCR beta chain under discussion was sequenced for a study of blood T cell repertoires in COVID-19. Study-wide background: The study drew acute and convalescent COVID-19 samples from the United States, Italy and Spain.

Germline V gene lookup returns CDR1 SQVTM and CDR2 ANQGSEA. CDR3 length: 12 amino acids. Trimming removed 4 bases from V and 3 bases from J, with 6 bases in between. This clone was seen just once. Some clones are missing from TCRdb's copy, which holds only in-frame ones; the method was immunoSEQ multiplex PCR. The sample holds some 160,000 clones, 89% seen once. The clonotype originates from a man aged 60 to 69 with acute or convalescent COVID-19. The chain links TRBV29-1 to TRBJ2-2; unclear D gene. The sample taken for sequencing was peripheral blood. CDR3 coding DNA: TGCAGCGTTGGCTACTACACCGGGGAGCTGTTTTTT. Amino acid sequence: CSVGYYTGELFF.